Each of the 23 T cell receptor beta chains below was sequenced from the same sample in a study of T cell changes during pregnancy in multiple sclerosis. Sequenced by immunoSEQ multiplex PCR; TCRdb stores in-frame clones only, minus some. The sample holds 40,000 to 60,000 clones, around 90% seen once. The sample consisted of CD8+ T cells from peripheral blood mononuclear cells, taken after pregnancy. These receptor sequences come from a female donor with multiple sclerosis, enrolled in a pregnancy study.

This clone was picked up one time. The chain carries TRBV9 and TRBJ2-1; possible D gene TRBD1, 6 bases. Trimming took 3 bases from V and 7 from J, leaving 11 bases between them. The germline gives CDR1 SGDLS, CDR2 YYNGEE. CDR3 length equals 13 residues. CDR3 in amino acids: CASSGYRVNEQFF. The CDR3 coding sequence is TGTGCCAGCAGCGGCTACAGGGTGAATGAGCAGTTCTTC.

This clone was counted only a few times. The chain links TRBV11-2 to TRBJ1-1; possible D gene TRBD1, 6 bases. The CDR3 loop spans 12 amino acids. V lost 5 bases to trimming and J lost 11 bases, with 15 bases between them. Germline CDR1 reads SGHAT; CDR2 reads FQNNGV. CDR3 residues: CASSMDSPGAFF. The CDR3 region has the DNA TGTGCCAGCAGCATGGACAGCCCCGGGGCTTTCTTT.

The genes are TRBV19 and TRBJ1-1; D uncertain. Trimming removed 3 bases from V and 5 bases from J, with 7 bases in between. The CDR3 is 12 residues long. CDR1 and CDR2 (germline): LNHDA, SQIVND (reference sequence). CDR3 region: CASSIGSTEAFF. The CDR3 DNA is TGTGCCAGTAGTATCGGTAGTACTGAAGCTTTCTTT.

The rearrangement links TRBV7-3 to TRBJ2-3; 8 bases are a match to TRBD2. V gave up 5 bases and J gave up 4 bases; unmatched junction bases: 11. CDR1 is SGHTA and CDR2 is FQGTGA in the germline V gene. The CDR3 contains 16 residues. The CDR3: CASSPLGGGIADTQYF. In DNA form, the CDR3 reads TGTGCCAGCAGCCCACTCGGGGGGGGGATAGCAGATACGCAGTATTTT.

This clone showed up just a few times. J is TRBJ1-1 and V is TRBV27; the D gene is possibly TRBD1 (5 bases). The CDR3 runs to 13 residues. The germline V and J ends were trimmed by 5 bases and 9 bases, with 16 bases remaining between them. CDR1 and CDR2 from the germline V gene are MNHEY and SMNVEV (reference sequence). CDR3 coding DNA: TGTGCCAGCAGTCCCCGCGGGGGTTTGAAAGCTTTCTTT. Translated, it gives CASSPRGGLKAFF.

The V gene is TRBV9, the J gene TRBJ2-3, with 9 positions matching TRBD2. J gave up 2 bases and V 3 bases, and 7 bases lay outside the gene matches. The CDR3 consists of 16 residues. In germline, CDR1 is SGDLS, CDR2 YYNGEE. CDR3 loop: CASSDAAGGLTDTQYF. The DNA for the CDR3 is TGTGCCAGCAGCGATGCAGCGGGGGGCCTCACAGATACGCAGTATTTT.

The rearrangement uses TRBV6-5 and TRBJ1-1, with TRBD1 as a possible D gene (5 bases). CDR3 length: 11 residues. Germline V gives CDR1 MNHEY, CDR2 SVGAGI. V gave up 2 bases and J gave up 8 bases, with 6 bases separating them. The CDR3 protein is CASSYRTEAFF. CDR3 sequence (DNA): TGTGCCAGCAGTTACCGGACAGAAGCTTTCTTT.

The chain carries TRBV7-9 and TRBJ1-4; TRBD1 agrees at 10 bases. Germline CDR1 is SEHNR and CDR2 is FQNEAQ (reference sequence). The length of the CDR3 is 15 residues. Germline trimming cut 4 bases from V and 6 bases from J; bases unmatched to any gene: 5. CDR3 sequence: CASSSGQGMDEKLFF. DNA for the CDR3: TGTGCCAGCAGCTCGGGACAGGGGATGGATGAAAAACTGTTTTTT.

The J gene is TRBJ2-3, the V gene TRBV6-1; D call uncertain. This CDR3 is built from 13 residues. Trimming removed 10 bases at V and 2 bases at J, with 13 bases between. From germline, CDR1 is MNHNS and CDR2 SASEGT. The CDR3 region is CATKNSYTDTQYF. The DNA of the CDR3 is TGTGCCACCAAAAACAGCTACACAGATACGCAGTATTTT.

The chain employs TRBV19 and TRBJ1-1; no firm D call. The germline gives CDR1 LNHDA, CDR2 SQIVND (reference sequence). Trimming pared 3 bases from V and 4 bases from J, leaving 12 bases between. The CDR3 loop spans 14 amino acids. The CDR3 DNA reads as TGTGCCAGTAGTATTGCCCCCCCTATCACTGAAGCTTTCTTT. Translated: CASSIAPPITEAFF.

The chain joins TRBV7-3 to TRBJ1-1; perhaps TRBD1 as D (6 bases). Germline values: CDR1 SGHTA, CDR2 FQGTGA. CDR3 length equals 15 residues. Trimming took off 1 base at V and 3 bases at J, with 12 bases between the two ends. The CDR3 nucleotides read TGTGCCAGCAGCTTAAATGCAGGGGAAGACACTGAAGCTTTCTTT. Amino acids: CASSLNAGEDTEAFF.

This clone came up many times. This sequence joins TRBV7-9 and TRBJ2-3; 8 bases fit TRBD1. This CDR3 spans 15 amino acids. Germline CDR1 SEHNR, CDR2 FQNEAQ (reference sequence). Trimming cost V 5 bases and J 2 bases; bases outside gene matches: 6. CDR3 loop: CASSRGTGDTDTQYF. The CDR3 coding sequence is TGTGCCAGCAGCCGAGGGACAGGAGACACAGATACGCAGTATTTT.

The genes are TRBV29-1 and TRBJ2-6; TRBD1 matches 12 bases. This CDR3 has 19 residues. Germline CDR1 and CDR2: SQVTM and ANQGSEA. V was clipped by 6 bases and J by 0 bases; unmatched bases: 12. CDR3 loop: CSVSGQGANTNSGANVLTF. For the CDR3, the DNA is TGCAGCGTCTCGGGACAGGGGGCGAACACCAACTCTGGGGCCAACGTCCTGACTTTC.

This sequence joins TRBV5-1 and TRBJ2-1; 10 bases line up with TRBD2. This CDR3 is built from 17 residues. V dropped 2 bases and J dropped 7; count of bases not matched to a gene: 12. The germline CDR1 and CDR2 sequences are SGHRS and YFSETQ. CDR3 loop: CASSLAASGGDRNEQFF. In DNA form, the CDR3 reads TGCGCCAGCAGCTTAGCCGCTAGCGGGGGAGATCGGAATGAGCAGTTCTTC.

J is TRBJ1-2 and V is TRBV2, with 8 positions matching TRBD1. CDR1 is SNHLY, CDR2 FYNNEI, per germline. The J segment lost 4 bases and the V segment lost 5 bases, leaving 9 bases of the junction unmatched. There are 15 residues in the CDR3. In DNA form, the CDR3 reads TGTGCCAGCAGTCTTGACAGGGGATCACCCTATGGCTACACCTTC. This translates into CASSLDRGSPYGYTF.

The V gene is TRBV20-1, the J gene TRBJ2-3; D is perhaps TRBD2 (5 bases). CDR1 is DFQATT, CDR2 SNEGSKA, per germline (reference sequence). Trimming stripped 6 bases from V and 6 bases from J, with 7 bases between. CDR3 length: 10 residues. The CDR3 bases are TGCAGTGCCTTAGCGGATACGCAGTATTTT. Protein: CSALADTQYF.

This sequence joins TRBV6-6 and TRBJ2-7, with 7 bases fitting TRBD2. J lost 0 bases, V lost 2 bases, and 4 bases had no gene match. The germline gives CDR1 MNHNY, CDR2 SVGAGI (reference sequence). CDR3 length equals 15 residues. The CDR3 region has the DNA TGTGCCAGCAGTTACGTTCTAGCGGACTCCTACGAGCAGTACTTC. Translation gives CASSYVLADSYEQYF.

The rearrangement uses TRBV29-1 and TRBJ1-2; D gene uncertain. V was clipped by 6 bases and J by 3 bases, with 23 bases between them. Germline loops: CDR1 SQVTM, CDR2 ANQGSEA. The CDR3 has 16 residues. CDR3 loop: CSVLDPERSADYGYTF. The CDR3 DNA sequence: TGCAGCGTCCTTGACCCAGAACGGTCAGCGGACTATGGCTACACCTTC.

The V and J genes are TRBV9 and TRBJ2-2; 7 bases map to TRBD2. CDR1 is SGDLS and CDR2 is YYNGEE in the germline V gene. Trimming cost V 4 bases and J 5 bases; bases outside gene matches: 8. The CDR3 covers 15 residues. The chain's CDR3 is CASSPRAGDTGELFF. The CDR3, as DNA: TGTGCCAGCAGCCCGAGGGCGGGAGATACCGGGGAGCTGTTTTTT.

The gene calls are TRBV9 and TRBJ2-1, with 12 positions matching TRBD2. CDR3 length: 19 residues. From germline, CDR1 is SGDLS and CDR2 YYNGEE. V was pared by 4 bases and J by 5 bases, with 16 bases of the junction left unmatched. In nucleotides, the CDR3 is TGTGCCAGCAGCCCGAGCGGGCTAGCGGGGGGGTCCGCCGACAATGAGCAGTTCTTC. It translates to CASSPSGLAGGSADNEQFF.

V gene TRBV2 combines with J gene TRBJ2-1; no clear D gene. The CDR3 spans 11 residues. CDR1 is SNHLY and CDR2 is FYNNEI in the germline V gene. V gave up 7 bases and J gave up 5 bases, with 6 bases separating them. The CDR3 is CASKADNEQFF. The CDR3 DNA reads TGTGCCAGCAAGGCGGACAATGAGCAGTTCTTC.

The chain is built from TRBV19 and TRBJ1-1; TRBD1 matches 7 bases. This CDR3 contains 13 residues. Trimming cost V 5 bases and J 4 bases; bases outside gene matches: 4. CDR1 and CDR2 from the germline V gene are LNHDA and SQIVND (reference sequence). CDR3 DNA sequence: TGTGCCAGTAGTCAAGACAGGGCCACTGAAGCTTTCTTT. Its protein is CASSQDRATEAFF.

The V and J genes are TRBV11-3 and TRBJ1-6; D uncertain. CDR3 length: 13 residues. Trimming left V 0 bases short and J 10 bases short, with 7 bases between. Germline V lookup: CDR1 SGHNT, CDR2 YENEEA. CDR3 protein: CASSLDLESPLHF. DNA of the CDR3: TGTGCCAGCAGCTTAGATCTAGAATCACCCCTCCACTTT.